The 21 T cell receptor beta chains below come from one sample, sequenced in a study of patients and donors after allogeneic stem cell transplantation. A single record per CDR3 protein comes from TCRdb applying MiXCR to the RT-PCR reads. The table lists approximately 210,000 distinct CDR3 sequences, less than 45% of them singletons. What was sequenced was blood, either unsorted or a sorted T cell fraction (not recorded which). These receptors came from a human donor who was either an allogeneic HSCT recipient or a stem cell or donor lymphocyte infusion donor (not recorded which). It is not recorded whose cells these are; they may come from a transplant donor.

This clonotype was observed a handful of times. The chain has TRBV5-6 and TRBJ1-2; 9 bases match TRBD1. The J segment lost 7 bases and the V segment lost 4 bases, leaving 8 bases of the junction unmatched. The CDR3 runs to 14 residues. CDR1 SGHDT and CDR2 YYEEEE come from the germline V gene. Here the CDR3 DNA reads TGTGCCAGCAGCCCACCGGGACAGGGAGTTGGCTACACCTTC. The encoded protein is CASSPPGQGVGYTF.

The chain combines TRBV5-4 with TRBJ1-1; D perhaps matches TRBD1 (6 bases). CDR3 length: 13 residues. The V gene lost 5 bases and the J gene lost 6 bases, with 14 bases spanning the gap. The germline V gene encodes CDR1 SGHNT and CDR2 YYREEE (reference sequence). The CDR3 DNA is TGTGCCAGCAGTCCTGACAGGCGCGCTGAAGCTTTCTTT. Translation: CASSPDRRAEAFF.

This sequence joins TRBV15 and TRBJ2-7, with D uncertain. V dropped 0 bases and J dropped 0 bases, with 6 bases sitting between them. CDR1 LNHNV and CDR2 YYDKDF come from the germline V gene (reference sequence). The CDR3 runs to 14 residues. The DNA of the CDR3 is TGTGCCACCAGCAGAGAGGGCGGCTCCTACGAGCAGTACTTC. It yields the protein CATSREGGSYEQYF.

This chain connects TRBV3-1 to TRBJ2-7; TRBD2 agrees at 8 bases. Germline-derived CDR1 and CDR2 are LGHDT and YNNKEL (reference sequence). Germline trimming cut 4 bases from V and 2 bases from J; bases unmatched to any gene: 4. This CDR3 has 14 amino acids. The CDR3 DNA follows: TGTGCCAGCAGCCTCGAGCGGGGGACCTACGAGCAGTACTTC. It is translated as CASSLERGTYEQYF.

In this sample, this clonotype turned up a few times. This chain connects TRBV6-6 to TRBJ1-5, with 9 bases that match TRBD1. With 4 bases clipped from V and 4 bases from J, the junction kept 2 bases outside the gene matches. Germline loops: CDR1 MNHNY, CDR2 SVGAGI (reference sequence). CDR3 length equals 14 residues. The CDR3 nucleotides read TGTGCCAGCAGTTCGACAGGGGGGAATCAGCCCCAGCATTTT. Protein sequence: CASSSTGGNQPQHF.

The genes are TRBV7-2 and TRBJ1-2, with D tentatively TRBD1 (6 bases). CDR1 and CDR2 (germline): SGHTA, FQGNSA. The CDR3 runs 13 residues. Trimming took off 2 bases at V and 6 bases at J, with 10 bases between the two ends. Written as DNA, the CDR3 is TGTGCCAGCAGCTTATTACAGGGAAATGGCTACACCTTC. It yields the protein CASSLLQGNGYTF.

The V and J genes are TRBV9 and TRBJ2-7, with TRBD1 matching 7 bases. V shed 0 bases and J 0 bases; nucleotides not matched to a gene: 3. The germline gives CDR1 SGDLS, CDR2 YYNGEE. This CDR3 contains 15 residues. This CDR3 is CASSVAGQSSYEQYF. The CDR3 coding sequence is TGTGCCAGCAGCGTAGCGGGACAGAGCTCCTACGAGCAGTACTTC.

The sample holds a few counts of this clonotype. The gene calls are TRBV3-1 and TRBJ1-1; D not certain. From germline, CDR1 is LGHDT and CDR2 YNNKEL (reference sequence). CDR3 length: 17 amino acids. Trimming cost V 4 bases and J 0 bases, with 18 bases left between them. CDR3 amino acids: CASSPLHQVDMNTEAFF. Written as DNA, the CDR3 is TGTGCCAGCAGCCCTCTCCATCAAGTCGACATGAACACTGAAGCTTTCTTT.

The V gene is TRBV29-1, the J gene TRBJ1-1, with 9 bases matching TRBD1. The ends lost 6 bases at V and 10 bases at J; junction bases unmatched: 3. The CDR3 totals 10 residues. Germline assignment: CDR1 SQVTM and CDR2 ANQGSEA. For the CDR3, the DNA is TGCAGCGTAATGACAGGGGGAGCTTTCTTT. Protein product: CSVMTGGAFF.

Only a few counts were recorded for this clonotype. The genes are TRBV5-1 and TRBJ2-5; 14 bases fit TRBD2. Germline trimming cut 3 bases from V and 4 bases from J; bases unmatched to any gene: 8. Per the germline V gene, CDR1 is SGHRS and CDR2 is YFSETQ. The CDR3 is made up of 17 amino acids. The CDR3 bases are TGCGCCAGCAGCTCCGGACTAGCGGGAGGAGATTCAGAGACCCAGTACTTC. It yields the protein CASSSGLAGGDSETQYF.

The V call is TRBV20-1, the J call TRBJ2-2; D perhaps matches TRBD2 (6 bases). The CDR3 consists of 17 residues. V was shortened by 6 bases and J by 0 bases, with 20 bases between the two germline ends. In germline, CDR1 is DFQATT, CDR2 SNEGSKA (reference sequence). CDR3 region: CSAGLKRGRSNTGELFF. The DNA for the CDR3 is TGCAGTGCGGGACTCAAGAGGGGACGTTCGAACACCGGGGAGCTGTTTTTT.

This clonotype has only a few counts. V usage is TRBV20-1 and J usage is TRBJ1-2, with a tentative D call TRBD1 (6 bases). The germline V and J ends were trimmed by 0 bases and 2 bases, with 7 bases remaining between them. The CDR3 runs to 13 residues. Germline V gives CDR1 DFQATT, CDR2 SNEGSKA (reference sequence). CDR3 DNA: TGCAGTGCTAGAGAGGACAGAAACTATGGCTACACCTTC. As protein: CSAREDRNYGYTF.

This clonotype was observed a handful of times. V is TRBV5-1 and J is TRBJ2-5; D uncertain. This CDR3 is 14 amino acids long. Per the germline V gene, CDR1 is SGHRS and CDR2 is YFSETQ. Trimming pared 0 bases from V and 1 base from J, leaving 7 bases between. CDR3 DNA: TGCGCCAGCAGCTTGGGGGGATCCCAAGAGACCCAGTACTTC. It is translated as CASSLGGSQETQYF. Full variable domain (remainder filled in from reference TRBV5-1 and TRBJ2-5): KAGVTQTPRYLIKTRGQQVTLSCSPISGHRSVSWYQQTPGQGLQFLFEYFSETQRNKGNFPGRFSGRQFSNSRSEMNVSTLELGDSALYLCASSLGGSQETQYFGPGTRLLVL.

This clonotype was picked up a small number of times. V and J are TRBV7-6 and TRBJ1-3, with D uncertain. The CDR3 is 15 residues long. The V gene's germline CDR1 is SGHVS and CDR2 FNYEAQ. V shed 4 bases and J shed 2 bases, with 12 bases lying between them. As DNA, the CDR3 is TGTGCCAGCAGCTCCCGTCTCGAACCTGGAAACACCATATATTTT. Amino acids: CASSSRLEPGNTIYF.

CDR3: CASSQGQGSSYNSPLHF. CDR3 nucleotide sequence: TGTGCCAGCAGCCAGGGACAGGGGAGCTCCTATAATTCACCCCTCCACTTT. The chain recombines TRBV5-4 with TRBJ1-6, with 10 bases lining up with TRBD1. Germline assignment: CDR1 SGHNT and CDR2 YYREEE (reference sequence). The CDR3 length is 17 residues. Trimming at V came to 4 bases and at J to 0 bases, leaving 4 bases not matched to a gene.

The V call is TRBV11-3, the J call TRBJ2-2; 7 bases agree with TRBD1. Germline values: CDR1 SGHNT, CDR2 YENEEA. This CDR3 has 16 residues. V gave up 2 bases and J gave up 4 bases; unmatched junction bases: 7. The CDR3 bases are TGTGCCAGCAGCTTACCGGCAGGGGGACCCACCGGGGAGCTGTTTTTT. Translating gives CASSLPAGGPTGELFF.

The chain carries TRBV20-1 and TRBJ1-6; 9 bases fit TRBD1. V gave up 3 bases and J gave up 10 bases; unmatched junction bases: 7. The CDR3 runs to 14 residues. Germline CDR1 is DFQATT and CDR2 is SNEGSKA (reference sequence). The CDR3 is CSASEDRGMSPLHF. CDR3 in DNA: TGCAGTGCTAGTGAGGACAGGGGTATGTCACCCCTCCACTTT.

The chain is built from TRBV6-2 or TRBV6-3 and TRBJ2-7; tentatively, D is TRBD2 (5 bases). This CDR3 region has 12 residues. Germline CDR1 MNHEY, CDR2 SVGEGT. This chain's CDR3 is CASSEPGLVTVV. DNA for the CDR3: TGTGCCAGCAGCGAGCCTGGACTGGTTACGGTCGTC.

In its sample, this clonotype was seen a few times. The rearrangement joins TRBV6-5 to TRBJ1-2; 9 nucleotides match TRBD1. Looked up from germline, CDR1 is MNHEY and CDR2 is SVGAGI. J lost 8 bases, V lost 5 bases, and 12 bases had no gene match. The CDR3 contains 15 residues. The CDR3 DNA is TGTGCCAGCAGTGACAACGGACAGGGGACGAGAGGCTACACCTTC. Translation: CASSDNGQGTRGYTF.

This clonotype was counted once. The chain uses TRBV24-1 and TRBJ2-1; 7 bases are shared with TRBD2. The CDR3 spans 13 residues. Germline assignment: CDR1 KGHDR and CDR2 SFDVKD. V lost 5 bases to trimming and J lost 5 bases; unmatched junction nucleotides: 2. CDR3 sequence (DNA): TGTGCCACCAGTGGGGACTACAACAATGAGCAGTTCTTC. Translated, it gives CATSGDYNNEQFF.

The genes are TRBV20-1 and TRBJ1-1, with D unclear. Germline values: CDR1 DFQATT, CDR2 SNEGSKA (reference sequence). Trimming stripped 1 base from V and 8 bases from J, with 14 bases between. The CDR3 is made up of 13 amino acids. The CDR3 bases are TGCAGTGCTAGAGTATTTGGGCTGTCAGAAGCTTTCTTT. It is translated as CSARVFGLSEAFF.